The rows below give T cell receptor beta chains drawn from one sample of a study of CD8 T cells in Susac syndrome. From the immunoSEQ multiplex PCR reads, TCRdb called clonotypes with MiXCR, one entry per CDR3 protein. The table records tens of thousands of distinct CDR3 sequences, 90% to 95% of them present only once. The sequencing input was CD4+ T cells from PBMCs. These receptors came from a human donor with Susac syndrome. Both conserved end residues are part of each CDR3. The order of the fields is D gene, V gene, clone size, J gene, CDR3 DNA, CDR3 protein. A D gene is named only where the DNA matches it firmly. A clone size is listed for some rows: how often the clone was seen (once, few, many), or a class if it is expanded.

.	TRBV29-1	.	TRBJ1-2	TGCAGCGTGGCTGGGACACCCGCTAACTATGGCTACACCTTC	CSVAGTPANYGYTF
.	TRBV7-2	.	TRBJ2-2	TGTGCCAGCAGCTTCATTCGGCGCAGCACCGGGGAGCTGTTTTTT	CASSFIRRSTGELFF
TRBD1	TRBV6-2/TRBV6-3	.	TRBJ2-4	TGTGCCAGCAGTCAGACAGGGAGCAAAAACATTCAGTACTTC	CASSQTGSKNIQYF
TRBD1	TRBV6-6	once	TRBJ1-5	TGTGCCAGCAGAGAGGACAGGGGGATAAACCAGCCCCAGCATTTT	CASREDRGINQPQHF
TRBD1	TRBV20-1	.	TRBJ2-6	TGCAGTGCTAGGGGGACAGCCCCATTCTCTGGGGCCAACGTCCTGACTTTC	CSARGTAPFSGANVLTF
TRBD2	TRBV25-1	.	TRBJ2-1	TGTGCCAGCAGACCCGCCGGGACTAGCGGGGGGATAGAGTTCTTC	CASRPAGTSGGIEFF
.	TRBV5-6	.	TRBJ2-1	TGTGCCAGCAGCCCCATGCTAACAGGGAGCTCCTACAATGAGCAGTTCTTC	CASSPMLTGSSYNEQFF
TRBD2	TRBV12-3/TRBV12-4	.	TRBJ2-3	TGTGCCAGCAGTTCGGGACTAGCGGGGCTCACAGATACGCAGTATTTT	CASSSGLAGLTDTQYF
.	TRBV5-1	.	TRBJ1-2	TGCGCCAGCAGCTTGGACGCGAGAGGCTATGGCTACACCTTC	CASSLDARGYGYTF
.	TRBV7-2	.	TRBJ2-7	TGTGCCAGCAGCTTAGGTCTGGGAATGGGGGAGCAGTACTTC	CASSLGLGMGEQYF
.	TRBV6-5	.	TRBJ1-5	TGTGCCAGCAGTTCTGAGTCCCGATTTAGCAATCAGCCCCAGCATTTT	CASSSESRFSNQPQHF
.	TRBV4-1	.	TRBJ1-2	TGCGCCAGCAGCCAACCTACAGGACAGAGAGAAAACTATGGCTACACCTTC	CASSQPTGQRENYGYTF
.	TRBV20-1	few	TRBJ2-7	TGCAGTGCTAGAGATCTCCCGGTTCAGTACTTC	CSARDLPVQYF
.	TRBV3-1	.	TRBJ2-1	TGTGCCAGCAGCCTTAGCGTTAATGAGCAGTTCTTC	CASSLSVNEQFF
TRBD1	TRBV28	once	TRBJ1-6	TGTGCCAGCACCCTCGGGACAGGGAGATCACCCCTCCACTTT	CASTLGTGRSPLHF
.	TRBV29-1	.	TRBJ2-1	TGCAGCGTTGTGAGACAATTCTACAATGAGCAGTTCTTC	CSVVRQFYNEQFF
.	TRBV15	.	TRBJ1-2	TGTGCCACCAGCAAGTCCCTTGGAGCTAACTATGGCTACACCTTC	CATSKSLGANYGYTF
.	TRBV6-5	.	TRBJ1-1	TGTGCCAGCAGTTCCCCGAGAAGGGACACTGAAGCTTTCTTT	CASSSPRRDTEAFF
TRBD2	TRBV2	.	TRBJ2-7	TGTGCCAGCATTAGCGGGACTAATTTCTCTGACGAGCAGTACTTC	CASISGTNFSDEQYF
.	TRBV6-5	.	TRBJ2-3	TGTGCCAGCAGTTGTCCGGGAGCTCGCACAGATACGCAGTATTTT	CASSCPGARTDTQYF
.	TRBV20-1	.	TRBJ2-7	TGCAGTGCGCGAGACAGTTCCGGGCGCTACGAGCAGTACTTC	CSARDSSGRYEQYF
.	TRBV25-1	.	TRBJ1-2	TGTGCCAGCAAGTTGTCTGCAGGGGGCTACACCTTC	CASKLSAGGYTF
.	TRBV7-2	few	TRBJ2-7	TGTGCCAGCAGCTTAAACGTGCACACGTACGAGCAGTACTTC	CASSLNVHTYEQYF
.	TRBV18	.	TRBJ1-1	TGTGCCAGCTCACGGGAGGTGAACACTGAAGCTTTCTTT	CASSREVNTEAFF
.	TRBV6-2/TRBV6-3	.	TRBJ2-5	TGTGCCAGCAGTTACTCAGAATCTCCACAAGAGACCCAGTACTTC	CASSYSESPQETQYF
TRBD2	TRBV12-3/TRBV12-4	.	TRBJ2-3	TGTGCCAGCGGGGGAGGGGGCACAGATACGCAGTATTTT	CASGGGGTDTQYF
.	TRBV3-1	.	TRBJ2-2	TGTGCCAGCAGCCAATCGGGCAGGGGAAGCGGGGAGCTGTTTTTT	CASSQSGRGSGELFF
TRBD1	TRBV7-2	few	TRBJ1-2	TGTGCCAGCAGCCCACTTGGACAGGGTCCCTATGGCTACACCTTC	CASSPLGQGPYGYTF
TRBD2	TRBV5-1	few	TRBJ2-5	TGCGCCAGCAGCTTGGGGACTAGCGGAAAGACCCAGTACTTC	CASSLGTSGKTQYF
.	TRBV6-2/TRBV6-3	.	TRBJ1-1	TGTGCCAGCACCTACATAATGAACACTGAAGCTTTCTTT	CASTYIMNTEAFF
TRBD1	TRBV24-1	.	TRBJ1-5	TGTGCCACCAGTGATGGGGGGACAGGGAGCAATCAGCCCCAGCATTTT	CATSDGGTGSNQPQHF
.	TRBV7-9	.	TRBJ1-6	TGTGCCAGCAGAACAGACCGGCGCAATTCACCCCTCCACTTT	CASRTDRRNSPLHF